The 26 T cell receptor beta chains given below trace back to one sample, sequenced in a study of STAT5B mutations in CD4+ large granular lymphocyte leukemia. Sequenced by immunoSEQ multiplex PCR; TCRdb stores in-frame clones only, minus some. The sample yields tens of thousands of clones, 76% seen once. The sample consisted of CD4+ T cells from blood buffy coats. Every receptor here comes from a human donor in good health.

The CDR3 is CASSLLGSDTQYF. The CDR3 DNA reads TGTGCCAGCAGCCTTCTGGGATCAGATACGCAGTATTTT. The chain couples TRBV7-2 to TRBJ2-3, with unresolved D. The CDR3 consists of 13 residues. Trimming stripped 5 bases from V and 4 bases from J, with 10 bases between. Germline CDR1 is SGHTA and CDR2 is FQGNSA.

The gene calls are TRBV7-2 and TRBJ1-6, with D unclear. Trimming removed 3 bases at V and 9 bases at J, with 15 bases between. The CDR3 is 15 amino acids. CDR1 and CDR2 from the germline V gene are SGHTA and FQGNSA. The CDR3 DNA reads as TGTGCCAGCAGCTTCGGTGAAGGGATCGGTTCACCCCTCCACTTT. Translated: CASSFGEGIGSPLHF. Using reference TRBV7-2 and TRBJ1-6 for the parts outside the CDR3, the full variable domain is GAGVSQSPSNKVTEKGKDVELRCDPISGHTALYWYRQSLGQGLEFLIYFQGNSAPDKSGLPSDRFSAERTGGSVSTLTIQRTQQEDSAVYLCASSFGEGIGSPLHFGNGTRLTVT.

The V gene is TRBV5-4, the J gene TRBJ2-5; D may be TRBD1 or TRBD2 (5 bases each). Germline V CDR1 and CDR2: SGHNT, YYREEE (reference sequence). The CDR3 sequence is 13 residues long. The V gene lost 5 bases and the J gene lost 5 bases, with 13 bases spanning the gap. This chain's CDR3 is CASRPTVAETQYF. The CDR3 DNA follows: TGTGCCAGCAGACCGACAGTAGCGGAGACCCAGTACTTC.

The CDR3 loop is CAIMGVSGANVLTF. The CDR3 DNA is TGTGCCATCATGGGGGTCTCTGGGGCCAACGTCCTGACTTTC. The chain uses TRBV10-3 and TRBJ2-6, with D possibly called TRBD1 or TRBD2 (5 bases each). This CDR3 spans 14 amino acids. Trimming stripped 7 bases from V and 0 bases from J, with 7 bases between. CDR1 and CDR2 (germline): ENHRY, SYGVKD.

The chain recombines TRBV7-2 with TRBJ2-3; 9 nucleotides line up with TRBD2. This CDR3 comprises 15 residues. V gave up 1 base and J gave up 13 bases; unmatched junction bases: 12. Germline lookup yields CDR1 SGHTA and CDR2 FQGNSA. CDR3 coding DNA: TGTGCCAGCAGCTTAGGCCGGACTAGCGCACGCCGGGAGTATTTT. It codes for CASSLGRTSARREYF.

CDR3 DNA: TGCGCCAGCAGCCACCTAGGACAGGACAAAAACATTCAGTACTTC. Residues: CASSHLGQDKNIQYF. This rearrangement joins TRBV4-1 to TRBJ2-4, with 7 bases fitting TRBD1. From germline, CDR1 is MGHRA and CDR2 YSYEKL. The junction had 5 bases not matched to a gene; V was cut back by 3 bases and J by 3 bases. This CDR3 contains 15 residues.

The V call is TRBV7-7, the J call TRBJ2-2, with 8 bases lining up with TRBD2. This CDR3 is built from 13 residues. Germline V CDR1 and CDR2: SSHAT, FNYEAQ (reference sequence). CDR3 sequence reads: CASGAVNTGELFF. The CDR3 DNA follows: TGTGCTAGCGGGGCAGTGAACACCGGGGAGCTGTTTTTT.

The chain employs TRBV7-2 and TRBJ2-7; D is uncertain. V lost 3 bases and J lost 6, with 12 bases in between. This CDR3 contains 13 residues. The germline V gene encodes CDR1 SGHTA and CDR2 FQGNSA. The CDR3 DNA follows: TGTGCCAGCAGCTTTTTTAGGGCGTCCGAGCAGTACTTC. Its translation is CASSFFRASEQYF.

The chain employs TRBV5-1 and TRBJ2-1; 9 bases align to TRBD2. The CDR3 runs 15 residues. Germline assignment: CDR1 SGHRS and CDR2 YFSETQ. The J segment lost 7 bases and the V segment lost 1 base, leaving 6 bases of the junction unmatched. This CDR3 is CASSLTAGGVNEQFF. In DNA form, the CDR3 reads TGCGCCAGCAGCTTGACGGCGGGAGGGGTGAATGAGCAGTTCTTC.

This clone was counted only a few times. The chain joins TRBV6-1 to TRBJ1-1; 7 nucleotides agree with TRBD1. CDR1 is MNHNS and CDR2 is SASEGT in the germline V gene. There are 15 residues in the CDR3. Trimming cost V 5 bases and J 3 bases; bases outside gene matches: 9. CDR3 protein: CASSLRGRGDTEAFF. The CDR3 DNA is TGTGCCAGCAGTCTAAGGGGGCGAGGGGACACTGAAGCTTTCTTT.

The chain recombines TRBV27 with TRBJ1-2; tentative D call: TRBD1 (6 bases). This CDR3 contains 13 residues. CDR1 and CDR2 from the germline V gene are MNHEY and SMNVEV (reference sequence). Trimming removed 6 bases at V and 2 bases at J, with 10 bases between. As DNA, the CDR3 is TGTGCCAGCAGGCCAGGGGTCAACTATGGCTACACCTTC. Encoded protein: CASRPGVNYGYTF.

The chain employs TRBV4-1 and TRBJ2-7; 9 positions match TRBD1. CDR1 is MGHRA, CDR2 YSYEKL, per germline. Trimming removed 3 bases from V and 6 bases from J; junction bases left unmatched: 15. The CDR3 covers 17 residues. The CDR3 here is CASSHVSWGTGYAEQYF. Written as DNA, the CDR3 is TGCGCCAGCAGCCATGTATCGTGGGGGACAGGGTATGCCGAGCAGTACTTC.

The chain carries TRBV5-1 and TRBJ2-5, with a tentative D call TRBD1 (6 bases). Germline values: CDR1 SGHRS, CDR2 YFSETQ. This CDR3 has 14 residues. V lost 1 base, J lost 5 bases, and 12 bases lay in between. The DNA of the CDR3 is TGCGCCAGCAGCTTGACAGGGATCGGTGAGACCCAGTACTTC. Translating gives CASSLTGIGETQYF.

The rearrangement links TRBV5-1 to TRBJ1-1, with a possible D match to TRBD1 (5 bases). The V and J ends lost 7 bases and 5 bases respectively, with 15 bases between them. The CDR3 is 13 residues long. From germline, CDR1 is SGHRS and CDR2 YFSETQ. The CDR3 protein is CASSDTTRTEAFF. The CDR3 region has the DNA TGCGCCAGCTCGGACACGACGAGGACTGAAGCTTTCTTT.

This clone appeared a few times. The V gene is TRBV5-8, the J gene TRBJ1-5, with no clear D. The CDR3 is made up of 13 amino acids. V gave up 6 bases and J gave up 4 bases, with 11 bases separating them. Looked up from germline, CDR1 is SGHTS and CDR2 is YDEGEE. This chain's CDR3 is CASNRRGNQPQHF. CDR3 nucleotides: TGTGCCAGCAACCGCCGAGGAAATCAGCCCCAGCATTTT. The variable domain in full, with the rest retrieved from reference TRBV5-8 and TRBJ1-5, is EAGVTQSPTHLIKTRGQQATLRCSPISGHTSVYWYQQALGLGLQFLLWYDEGEERNRGNFPPRFSGRQFPNYSSELNVNALELEDSALYLCASNRRGNQPQHFGDGTRLSIL.

J is TRBJ2-4 and V is TRBV7-2; TRBD1 matches at 7 bases. With 5 bases clipped from V and 7 bases from J, the junction kept 11 bases outside the gene matches. CDR3 length: 15 amino acids. Germline CDR1 reads SGHTA; CDR2 reads FQGNSA. This CDR3 is CASSPQTGPANIQYF. DNA of the CDR3: TGTGCCAGCAGCCCCCAGACAGGGCCCGCCAACATTCAGTACTTC.

The chain uses TRBV27 and TRBJ1-2; 7 nucleotides agree with TRBD1. The CDR3 runs to 13 residues. Germline assignment: CDR1 MNHEY and CDR2 SMNVEV (reference sequence). Losses at the gene ends were 0 bases for V and 7 bases for J; bases not matched to a gene: 2. CDR3 sequence (DNA): TGTGCCAGCAGTTTATCAGGGGGCCTTGGCTACACCTTC. Translating it yields CASSLSGGLGYTF.

The chain links TRBV2 to TRBJ1-6; 7 bases fit TRBD1. This CDR3 has 15 residues. The germline V gene encodes CDR1 SNHLY and CDR2 FYNNEI. V dropped 8 bases and J dropped 3; count of bases not matched to a gene: 7. This CDR3 reads CASRGAGGYNSPLHF. The CDR3 nucleotides read TGTGCCAGCCGAGGGGCAGGGGGCTATAATTCACCCCTCCACTTT.

The chain couples TRBV20-1 to TRBJ2-5, with no clear D. Germline V gene sequence: CDR1 DFQATT, CDR2 SNEGSKA (reference sequence). Trimming took 6 bases from V and 3 from J, leaving 5 bases between them. The CDR3 length is 10 residues. The CDR3 is CSAEEETQYF. Written as DNA, the CDR3 is TGCAGTGCCGAGGAAGAGACCCAGTACTTC.

The chain has TRBV7-2 and TRBJ2-7, with D perhaps given as TRBD1 or TRBD2 (6 bases each). Per the germline V gene, CDR1 is SGHTA and CDR2 is FQGNSA. The CDR3 length is 18 residues. V shed 1 base and J shed 0 bases, with 19 bases lying between them. The CDR3 nucleotides read TGTGCCAGCAGCTTAGGTTTGAATCGGGGGCCGAGCTCCTACGAGCAGTACTTC. It codes for CASSLGLNRGPSSYEQYF.

The rearrangement joins TRBV5-6 to TRBJ2-5; 7 bases match TRBD2. Trimming removed 6 bases from V and 3 bases from J; junction bases left unmatched: 11. The CDR3 extends over 15 amino acids. The V gene's germline CDR1 is SGHDT and CDR2 YYEEEE. CDR3 DNA: TGTGCCAGCAACGGCGCGGCTAGCGGTGAAGAGACCCAGTACTTC. The encoded protein is CASNGAASGEETQYF.

This chain links TRBV5-1 with TRBJ2-2, with TRBD1 matching over 9 bases. With V trimmed by 5 bases and J by 4 bases, 3 bases remained unmatched. The CDR3 is made up of 14 amino acids. Germline CDR1 is SGHRS and CDR2 is YFSETQ. CDR3 in amino acids: CASSVTGGTGELFF. CDR3 bases: TGCGCCAGCAGTGTGACAGGGGGCACCGGGGAGCTGTTTTTT.

This clone occurred a few times. This rearrangement joins TRBV25-1 to TRBJ1-1; a weak D match, TRBD1 (6 bases). V was pared by 8 bases and J by 1 base, with 11 bases between. The germline V gene encodes CDR1 MGHDK and CDR2 SYGVNS. The CDR3 is made up of 13 amino acids. The CDR3 loop is CASVRGPNTEAFF. The CDR3 DNA follows: TGTGCCAGCGTCAGGGGCCCGAACACTGAAGCTTTCTTT.

The chain recombines TRBV7-2 with TRBJ1-2, with TRBD1 as a possible D gene (5 bases). Germline V CDR1 and CDR2: SGHTA, FQGNSA. The CDR3 is 14 amino acids. The V end was cut by 5 bases, the J end by 4 bases, with 14 bases between. The CDR3 bases are TGTGCCAGCAGCCGGTCAGGGCTCGGCTATGGCTACACCTTC. This translates into CASSRSGLGYGYTF. Variable domain in full (rest from reference TRBV7-2 and TRBJ1-2): GAGVSQSPSNKVTEKGKDVELRCDPISGHTALYWYRQSLGQGLEFLIYFQGNSAPDKSGLPSDRFSAERTGGSVSTLTIQRTQQEDSAVYLCASSRSGLGYGYTFGSGTRLTVV.

The V call is TRBV11-2, the J call TRBJ1-1; D ambiguous. The CDR3 spans 13 residues. Germline assignment: CDR1 SGHAT and CDR2 FQNNGV. The V and J ends lost 10 bases and 3 bases respectively, with 15 bases between them. In nucleotides, the CDR3 is TGTGCCACTAGCCGAGGGTTTGACACTGAAGCTTTCTTT. Translation gives CATSRGFDTEAFF.

The sample holds one count of this clone. J is TRBJ2-3 and V is TRBV5-1; unclear D gene. Trimming pared 1 base from V and 2 bases from J, leaving 5 bases between. The CDR3 runs to 13 residues. From germline, CDR1 is SGHRS and CDR2 YFSETQ. This chain's CDR3 is CASSLTYTDTQYF. The CDR3 nucleotides read TGCGCCAGCAGCTTGACATACACAGATACGCAGTATTTT.